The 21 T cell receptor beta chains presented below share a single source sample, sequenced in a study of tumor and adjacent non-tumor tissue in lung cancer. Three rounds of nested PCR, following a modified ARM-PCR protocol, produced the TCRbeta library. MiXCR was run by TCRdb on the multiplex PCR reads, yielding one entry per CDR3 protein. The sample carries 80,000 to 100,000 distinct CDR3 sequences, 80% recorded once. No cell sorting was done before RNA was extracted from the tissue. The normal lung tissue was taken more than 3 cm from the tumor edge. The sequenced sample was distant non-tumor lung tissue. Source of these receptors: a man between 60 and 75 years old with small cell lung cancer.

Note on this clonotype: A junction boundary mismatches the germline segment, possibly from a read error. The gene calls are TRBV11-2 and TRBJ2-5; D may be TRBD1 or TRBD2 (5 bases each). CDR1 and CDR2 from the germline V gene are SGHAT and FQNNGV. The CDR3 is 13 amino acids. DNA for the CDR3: TGTACCAGCATCCGGGACCGTCGAGAGACCCAATACTTC. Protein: CTSIRDRRETQYF. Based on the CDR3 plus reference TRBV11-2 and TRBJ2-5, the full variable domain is EAGVAQSPRYKIIEKRQSVAFWCNPISGHATLYWYQQILGQGPKLLIQFQNNGVVDDSQLPKDRFSAERLKGVDSTLKIQPAKLEDSAVYLCTSIRDRRETQYFGPGTRLLVL.

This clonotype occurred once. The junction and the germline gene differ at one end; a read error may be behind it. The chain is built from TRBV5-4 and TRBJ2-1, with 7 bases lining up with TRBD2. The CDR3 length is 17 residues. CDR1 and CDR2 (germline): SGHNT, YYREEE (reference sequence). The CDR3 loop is CASSLIRHWRENKEQFF. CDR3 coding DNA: TGTGCCAGCAGCTTAATAAGGCACTGGCGGGAGAACAAAGAGCAGTTCTTC.

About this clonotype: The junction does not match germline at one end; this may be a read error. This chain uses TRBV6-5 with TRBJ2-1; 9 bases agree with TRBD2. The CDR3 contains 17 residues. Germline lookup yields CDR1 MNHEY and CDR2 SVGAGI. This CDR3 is CVSSYSSTSGPLNEEFF. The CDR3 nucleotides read TGTGTCAGCAGTTACTCGAGCACTAGCGGGCCCCTAAATGAGGAGTTCTTC.

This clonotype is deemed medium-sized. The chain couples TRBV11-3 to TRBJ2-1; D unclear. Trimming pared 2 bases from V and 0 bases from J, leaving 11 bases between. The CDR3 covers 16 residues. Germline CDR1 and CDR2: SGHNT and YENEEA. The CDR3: CASSLNAEYSYNEQFF. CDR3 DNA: TGTGCCAGCAGCTTAAACGCGGAATACTCCTACAATGAGCAGTTCTTC.

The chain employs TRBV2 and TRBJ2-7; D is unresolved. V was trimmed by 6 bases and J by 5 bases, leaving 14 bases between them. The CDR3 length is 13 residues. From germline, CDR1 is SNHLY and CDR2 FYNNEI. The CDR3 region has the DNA TGTGCCAGCAGAGTGTGGGCAAACCACGAGCAGTACGTC. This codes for CASRVWANHEQYV.

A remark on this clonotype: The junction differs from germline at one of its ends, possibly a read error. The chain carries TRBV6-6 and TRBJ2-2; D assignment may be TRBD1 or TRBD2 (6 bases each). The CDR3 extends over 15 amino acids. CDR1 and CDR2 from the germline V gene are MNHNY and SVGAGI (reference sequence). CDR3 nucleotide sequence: TGTGCCAGCAGTTATAGCAGGAGGGACACTGGGGAGCTGTTTTTT. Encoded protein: CASSYSRRDTGELFF.

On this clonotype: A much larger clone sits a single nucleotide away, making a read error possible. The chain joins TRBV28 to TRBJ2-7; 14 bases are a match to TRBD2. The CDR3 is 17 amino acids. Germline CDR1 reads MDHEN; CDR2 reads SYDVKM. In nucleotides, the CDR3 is TGTGCCAGCATTGGGGGTGGACTAGCGGGGGGAATCTACAAGCAGTACTTC. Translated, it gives CASIGGGLAGGIYKQYF.

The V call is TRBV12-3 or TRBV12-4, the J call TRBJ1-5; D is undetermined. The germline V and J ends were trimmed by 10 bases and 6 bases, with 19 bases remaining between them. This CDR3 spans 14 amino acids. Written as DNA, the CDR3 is TGTGCCATAAGCCCCAACAGAGATGGTCAGCCCCAGCATTTT. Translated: CAISPNRDGQPQHF.

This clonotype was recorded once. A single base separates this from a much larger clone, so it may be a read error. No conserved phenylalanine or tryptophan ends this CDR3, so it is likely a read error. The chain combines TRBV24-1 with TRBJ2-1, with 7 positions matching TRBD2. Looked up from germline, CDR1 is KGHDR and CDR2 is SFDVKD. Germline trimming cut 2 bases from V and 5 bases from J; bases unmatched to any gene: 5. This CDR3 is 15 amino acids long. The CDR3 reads CATSDWGGNHNEQFS. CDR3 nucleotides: TGTGCCACCAGTGATTGGGGAGGGAACCACAATGAGCAGTTCTCC.

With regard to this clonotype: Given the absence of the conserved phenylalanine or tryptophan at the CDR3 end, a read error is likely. The chain's CDR3 is CASNTIGSSFYEQYI. In nucleotides, the CDR3 is TGTGCCAGCAACACAATCGGGTCATCCTTCTACGAGCAGTACATC. The V and J genes are TRBV6-1 and TRBJ2-7; the D is unclear. CDR1 MNHNS and CDR2 SASEGT come from the germline V gene. V lost 7 bases, J lost 3 bases, and 19 bases lay in between. This CDR3 is built from 15 residues.

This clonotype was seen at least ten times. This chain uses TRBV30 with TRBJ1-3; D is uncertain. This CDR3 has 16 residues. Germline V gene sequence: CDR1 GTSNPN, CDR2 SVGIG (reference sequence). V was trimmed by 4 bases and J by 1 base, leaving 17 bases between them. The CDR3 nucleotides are TGTGCCTGGACTAAAAAGCCATCCCGGTCTGGAAACACCATATATTTT. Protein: CAWTKKPSRSGNTIYF.

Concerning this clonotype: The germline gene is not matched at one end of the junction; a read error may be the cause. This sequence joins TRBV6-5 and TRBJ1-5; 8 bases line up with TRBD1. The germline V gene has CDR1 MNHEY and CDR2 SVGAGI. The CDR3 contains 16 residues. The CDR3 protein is CTSSGSGGTPNQPQHF. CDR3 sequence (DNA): TGTACCAGCAGTGGCTCAGGGGGCACCCCCAATCAGCCCCAGCATTTT.

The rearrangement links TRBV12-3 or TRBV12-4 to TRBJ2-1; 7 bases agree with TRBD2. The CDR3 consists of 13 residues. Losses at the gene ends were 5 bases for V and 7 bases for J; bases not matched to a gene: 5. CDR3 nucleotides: TGTGCCAGCAGTGGGACTAACGGTAATGAGCAGTTCTTC. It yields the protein CASSGTNGNEQFF.

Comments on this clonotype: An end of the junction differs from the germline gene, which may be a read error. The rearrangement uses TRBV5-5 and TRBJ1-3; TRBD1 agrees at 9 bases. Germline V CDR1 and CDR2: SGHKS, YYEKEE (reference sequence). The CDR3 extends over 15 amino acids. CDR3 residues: CASNPGQGDGKTIYF. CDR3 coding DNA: TGTGCCAGCAACCCGGGACAGGGAGATGGAAAGACCATATATTTT.

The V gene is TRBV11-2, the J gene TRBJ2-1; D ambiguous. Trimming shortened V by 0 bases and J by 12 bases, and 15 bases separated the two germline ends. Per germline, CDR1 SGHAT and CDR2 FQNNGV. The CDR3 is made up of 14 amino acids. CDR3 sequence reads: CASSLEAWLVGQFF. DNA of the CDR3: TGTGCCAGCAGCTTAGAGGCTTGGTTGGTTGGGCAGTTCTTC.

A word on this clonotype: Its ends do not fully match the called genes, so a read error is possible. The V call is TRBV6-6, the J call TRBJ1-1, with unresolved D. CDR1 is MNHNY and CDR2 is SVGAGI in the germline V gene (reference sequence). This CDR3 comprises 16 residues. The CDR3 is CATSLTRSVWGTEAFF. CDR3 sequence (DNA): TGTGCCACCAGTTTAACAAGGAGTGTATGGGGCACTGAAGCTTTCTTT.

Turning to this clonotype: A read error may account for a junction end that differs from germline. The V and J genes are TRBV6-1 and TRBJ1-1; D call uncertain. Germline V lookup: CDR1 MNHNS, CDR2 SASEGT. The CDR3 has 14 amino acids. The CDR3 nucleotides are TGTGCCAACAGTGATGGTGATGAGGACACTGAAGCTTTCTTT. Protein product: CANSDGDEDTEAFF.

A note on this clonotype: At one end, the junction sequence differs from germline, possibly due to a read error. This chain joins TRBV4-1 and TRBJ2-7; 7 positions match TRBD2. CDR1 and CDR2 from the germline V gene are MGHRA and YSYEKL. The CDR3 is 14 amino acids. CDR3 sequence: CASSPIGRGNEQYF. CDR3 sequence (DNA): TGCGCCAGTAGCCCGATAGGGCGGGGGAACGAGCAGTACTTC.

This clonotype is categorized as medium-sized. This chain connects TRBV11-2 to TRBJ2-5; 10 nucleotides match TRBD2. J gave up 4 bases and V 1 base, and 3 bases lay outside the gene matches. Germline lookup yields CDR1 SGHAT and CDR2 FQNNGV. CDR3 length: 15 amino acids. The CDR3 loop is CASSLALAGLETQYF. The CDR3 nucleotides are TGTGCCAGCAGCTTAGCACTAGCGGGATTAGAGACCCAGTACTTC.

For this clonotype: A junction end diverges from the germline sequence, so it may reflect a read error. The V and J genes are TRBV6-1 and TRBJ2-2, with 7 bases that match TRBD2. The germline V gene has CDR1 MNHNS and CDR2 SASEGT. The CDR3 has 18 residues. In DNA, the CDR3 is TGTGCTAGCAGTGCATTGGGCGGGGGACCTCGAGACACCGGGGGGCTGTTTTTT. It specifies CASSALGGGPRDTGGLFF.

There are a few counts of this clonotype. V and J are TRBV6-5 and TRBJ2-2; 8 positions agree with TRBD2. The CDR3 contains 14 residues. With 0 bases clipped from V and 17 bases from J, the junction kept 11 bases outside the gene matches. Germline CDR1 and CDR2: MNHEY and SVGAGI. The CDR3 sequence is CASSYSGPRGGLFF. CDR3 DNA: TGTGCCAGCAGTTACTCGGGGCCCCGCGGGGGGCTTTTTTTT.